The entry below gives a single T cell receptor (beta chain) sequence along with its context. CDR1 is LNHDA, CDR2 SQIVND, per germline (reference sequence). The ends were cut back, 7 bases at V and 5 bases at J, with 15 bases in the middle. The CDR3 sequence is 14 residues long. These data are taken from a study of tissue T cells after allogeneic stem cell transplantation. Sequencing used immunoSEQ multiplex PCR; TCRdb keeps in-frame clones, though not all of them. The sample consists of about 12,000 clones, 70% of them appearing once. The sample in question was tissue from the right colon, obtained at autopsy. The chain has TRBV19 and TRBJ2-1; TRBD2 might be the D (7 bases). The TCR comes from a woman aged 18-49 years with breast cancer. The CDR3 region has the DNA TGTGCCAGTAAGATGGGGGGGGCCAACAATGAGCAGTTCTTC. It encodes CASKMGGANNEQFF. Filled out from reference TRBV19 and TRBJ2-1, the complete variable domain reads DGGITQSPKYLFRKEGQNVTLSCEQNLNHDAMYWYRQDPGQGLRLIYYSQIVNDFQKGDIAEGYSVSREKKESFPLTVTSAQKNPTAFYLCASKMGGANNEQFFGPGTRLTVL.